Listed below are T cell receptor beta chains from one sample, sequenced in a study of tumor and adjacent non-tumor tissue in lung cancer. One entry per CDR3 protein, called by TCRdb with MiXCR from the multiplex PCR reads. This sample has 43,000 or so distinct CDR3 sequences; roughly 60% occur once, and the top ten carry about 48%. Input material: distant non-tumor lung tissue. These receptors originate from a middle-aged man with non-small cell lung cancer. Each CDR3 is given with its conserved first and last residue. Fields, in order: V gene, clone size, D gene, J gene, CDR3 DNA, CDR3 protein. D genes are given only for firm matches. Rows give clone size only sometimes, using once, few, many, or a class for an expanded clone.

TRBV7-9	many	.	TRBJ2-3	TGTGCCAGCAGGCCCCGGGGAGGGGGCGGAGATACGCAGTATTTT	CASRPRGGGGDTQYF
TRBV18	.	.	TRBJ1-2	TGTGCCAGCTCGCCAGGGGTAGTTAACTATGGCTACACCTTC	CASSPGVVNYGYTF
TRBV11-1	medium-sized	.	TRBJ2-1	TGTGCCAGCAGCCCGACGGTTAACCGGTACAATGAGCAGTTCTTC	CASSPTVNRYNEQFF
TRBV29-1	once	.	TRBJ2-5	TGCAGTGTTGAGGGGTCGGGGCGGGTGACCCAGTACTTC	CSVEGSGRVTQYF
TRBV6-6	many	TRBD1	TRBJ1-2	TGTGCCAGCAGTTACTCACAGGGGACCATCAGCCTCTATGGCTACACCTTC	CASSYSQGTISLYGYTF
TRBV29-1	.	.	TRBJ2-5	TGCAGTGCTTTAATACAATACGGAGAGACCCAGTACTTC	CSALIQYGETQYF
TRBV11-1	.	TRBD1	TRBJ1-1	TGTGCCAGCAGTCCCGGGACAGGGGGTGAAGCCTTCTTT	CASSPGTGGEAFF
TRBV5-1	once	TRBD1	TRBJ2-2	TGCGTCAGCAACTTGTGGGACAGGGATACCGGGGAGCTGTTTTTT	CVSNLWDRDTGELFF
TRBV11-2	.	TRBD2	TRBJ2-1	TGTGCCAGCACCGAGATGGGGACTAGCGAGATCAATGAGCAGTCCTTC	CASTEMGTSEINEQSF
TRBV12-3/TRBV12-4	.	.	TRBJ2-1	TGTGCCAGCAGCTTATTAGCCGAGGAACCAAGCGGGCAGTTCTTC	CASSLLAEEPSGQFF
TRBV5-1	many	.	TRBJ2-2	TGCGCCAGCAGCCCATGGACCGGGGAGCTGTTTTTT	CASSPWTGELFF
TRBV10-2	.	.	TRBJ1-5	TGCGCCAGCAGTGAGAAGACTCTTAGCAATCAGCCTCAGCATTTT	CASSEKTLSNQPQHF